The clone carrying this T cell receptor (beta chain) was counted a few times. This table comes from immunoSEQ multiplex PCR, and its TCRdb copy is limited to in-frame clones, with some not included. This sample yields some 80,000 clones, of which about 90% are seen a single time; 1.9% belongs to the top ten. The data originate from a study of control samples from healthy donors and cancer patients. CDR1 is MNHEY and CDR2 is SVGAGI in the germline V gene. The CDR3 sequence is 15 residues long. The V gene end was trimmed by 2 bases and the J gene end by 2 bases; junction bases not matched to a gene: 4.

The sample taken for sequencing was PBMCs. This TCR came from a woman aged 60-70 years with head and neck cancer. The genes are TRBV6-5 and TRBJ2-7; 9 bases map to TRBD1. CDR3 bases: TGTGCCAGCAGTTACACCCGGACAGGGGCCTACGAGCAGTACTTC. This encodes CASSYTRTGAYEQYF.